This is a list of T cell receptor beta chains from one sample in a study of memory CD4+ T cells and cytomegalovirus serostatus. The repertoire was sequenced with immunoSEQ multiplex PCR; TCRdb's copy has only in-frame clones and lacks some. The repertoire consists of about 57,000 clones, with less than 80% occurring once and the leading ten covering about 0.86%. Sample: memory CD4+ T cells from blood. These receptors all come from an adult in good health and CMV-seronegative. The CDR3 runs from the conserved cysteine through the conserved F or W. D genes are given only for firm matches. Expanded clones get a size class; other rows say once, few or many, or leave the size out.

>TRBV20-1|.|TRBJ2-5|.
TGCAGTGCGGGCCCAAGGGGTTCCCAGTACTTC
CSAGPRGSQYF
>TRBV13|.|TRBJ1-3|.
TGTGCCAGCAGCTTACAAAACTCTGGAAACACCATATATTTT
CASSLQNSGNTIYF
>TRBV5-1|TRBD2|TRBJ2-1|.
TGCGCCAGCAGCTACCGGGACTACTCCTACAATGAGCAGTTCTTC
CASSYRDYSYNEQFF
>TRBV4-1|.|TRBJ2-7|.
TGCGCCAGCAGCCTCGGCGAAGGGTTCGAGCAGTACTTC
CASSLGEGFEQYF
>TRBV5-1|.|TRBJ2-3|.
TGCGCCAGCAGTCCCGTCCTCACAGATACGCAGTATTTT
CASSPVLTDTQYF
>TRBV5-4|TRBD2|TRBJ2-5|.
TGTGCCAGCAGCGCGGGGACTAGCGGGAGTTGGGAGACCCAGTACTTC
CASSAGTSGSWETQYF
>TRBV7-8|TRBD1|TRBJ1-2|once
TGTGCCAGCAGCTTAGGGCAGGGGGCTAGCCTTAATGGCTACACCTTC
CASSLGQGASLNGYTF
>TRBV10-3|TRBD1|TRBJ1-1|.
TGTGCCGCAGCACCTAACAGGGACAGGGCTGAAGCTTTCTTT
CAAAPNRDRAEAFF
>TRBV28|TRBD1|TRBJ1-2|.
TGTGCCAGCAGTTTGGGACAGGGGGCAGGTGGCTACACCTTC
CASSLGQGAGGYTF
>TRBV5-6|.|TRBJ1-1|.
TGTGCCAGCAGCCTGCCGTTGGCTGAAGCTTTCTTT
CASSLPLAEAFF
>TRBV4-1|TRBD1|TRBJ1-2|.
TGCGCCAGCAGCCAAGTGACAGGGAACTATGGCTACACCTTC
CASSQVTGNYGYTF
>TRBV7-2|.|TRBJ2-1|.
TGTGCCAGCAGCCCACAAGGGAATGAGCAGTTCTTC
CASSPQGNEQFF
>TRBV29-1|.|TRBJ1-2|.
TGCAGCGTTGGCAGGGAGAGCGATGGCTACACCTTC
CSVGRESDGYTF
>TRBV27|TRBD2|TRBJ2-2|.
TGTGCCAGCAGTTTAGAGGGACTAGCGGGAGCCGGGGAGCTGTTTTTT
CASSLEGLAGAGELFF
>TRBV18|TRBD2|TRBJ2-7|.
TGTGCCAGCTCACCAGCGGGGGGGACAGCCTCCTACGAGCAGTACTTC
CASSPAGGTASYEQYF
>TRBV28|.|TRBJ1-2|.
TGTGCCAGCAGTTTGGCGGGGGACCAAACATATGGCTACACCTTC
CASSLAGDQTYGYTF
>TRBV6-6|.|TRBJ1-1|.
TGTGCCACCAGGTCGGGGGAGGTACCTGAAGCTTTCTTT
CATRSGEVPEAFF
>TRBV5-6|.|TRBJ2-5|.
TGTGCCAGCGGAGAGGGAGAGACCCAGTACTTC
CASGEGETQYF
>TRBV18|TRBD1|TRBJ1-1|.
TGTGCCAGCTCACCTCCCGGGACAGGGTCCCTTAAGCCCGCTTTCTTT
CASSPPGTGSLKPAFF
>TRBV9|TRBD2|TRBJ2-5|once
TGTGCCAGCAGCCCGCCCGGGACTAGCGGGAAGGGGACCCAGTACTTC
CASSPPGTSGKGTQYF
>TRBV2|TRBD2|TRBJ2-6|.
TGTGCCAGCAGTGAAGCGCTGACTAGCGGGGGGTATAGCTCTGGGGCCAACGTCCTGACTTTC
CASSEALTSGGYSSGANVLTF
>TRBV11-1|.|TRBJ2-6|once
TGTGCCAGCAGCTCCGAAAGTGCCTCTGGGGCCAACGTCCTGACTTTC
CASSSESASGANVLTF
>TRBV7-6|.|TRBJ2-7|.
TGTGCCAGCAGCCTCATGGCGGGATCCTCCTACGAGCAGTACTTC
CASSLMAGSSYEQYF
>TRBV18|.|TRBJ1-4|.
TGTGCCAGCTCACCATCCGCGGGGGGACCGGTGGAACTGTTTTTT
CASSPSAGGPVELFF
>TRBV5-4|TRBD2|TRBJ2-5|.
TGTGCCAGCAGCGAGAAGTCTAGCGGGAGAGAGACCCAGTACTTC
CASSEKSSGRETQYF
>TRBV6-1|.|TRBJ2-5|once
TGTGCCAGCAGGAGAGGGGCGAAAGAGACCCAGTACTTC
CASRRGAKETQYF
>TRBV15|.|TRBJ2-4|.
TGTGCCACCAGCAGCGAGATGGGAGCCAAAAACATTCAGTACTTC
CATSSEMGAKNIQYF
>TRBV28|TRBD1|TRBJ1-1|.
TGTGCCAGCAGTTTATGGATGGACAGGGATTCTGACACTGAAGCTTTCTTT
CASSLWMDRDSDTEAFF
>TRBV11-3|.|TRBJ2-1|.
TGTGCCAGCAGCCTCCGAGGGGGGAGAGGGAATGAGCAGTTCTTC
CASSLRGGRGNEQFF
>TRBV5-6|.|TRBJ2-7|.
TGTGCCAGCAGCTTGGCCGGGGTCTACGAGCAGTACTTC
CASSLAGVYEQYF
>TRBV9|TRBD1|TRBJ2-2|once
TGTGCCAGCAGCGTTTCAGGGGGCGGGGAGCTGTTTTTT
CASSVSGGGELFF
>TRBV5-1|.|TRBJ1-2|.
TGCGCCAGCAGCCCATCAAGTGGGGGCCAGGGCTATGGCTACACCTTC
CASSPSSGGQGYGYTF
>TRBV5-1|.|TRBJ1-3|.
TGCGCCAGCGGGCAGGGTAGTGGAAACACCATATATTTT
CASGQGSGNTIYF
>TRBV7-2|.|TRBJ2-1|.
TGTGCCAGCAGCGTAGACCGTTTATACAATGAGCAGTTCTTC
CASSVDRLYNEQFF
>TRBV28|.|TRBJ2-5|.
TGTGCCAGCAGTCTTAGCTGGGAGACCCAGTACTTC
CASSLSWETQYF
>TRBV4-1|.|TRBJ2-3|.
TGCGCCAGCAGCCAAGTCGGGCAGCGGTCTTTCACAGATACGCAGTATTTT
CASSQVGQRSFTDTQYF
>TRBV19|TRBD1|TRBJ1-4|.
TGTGCCAGTAGTATGCGCAGGGGACAGGGGACTAATGAAAAACTGTTTTTT
CASSMRRGQGTNEKLFF
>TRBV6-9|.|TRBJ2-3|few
TGTGCCAGCAGTTCATCTAGCGATCGCACAGATACGCAGTATTTT
CASSSSSDRTDTQYF
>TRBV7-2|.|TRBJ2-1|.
TGTGCCAGCAGCTTAGGGTGGGGAAATGAGCAGTTCTTC
CASSLGWGNEQFF
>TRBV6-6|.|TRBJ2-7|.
TGTGCCAGCAGCAGCCTCGAACCGGGGGAGCAGTACTTC
CASSSLEPGEQYF
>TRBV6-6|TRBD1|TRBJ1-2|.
TGTGCCAGCAGGAAGGGGGCGCGTGGCTACACCTTC
CASRKGARGYTF
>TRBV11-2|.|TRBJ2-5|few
TGTGCCAGCAGCTTGGCCGGATCCGGGTCCCAAGAGACCCAGTACTTC
CASSLAGSGSQETQYF
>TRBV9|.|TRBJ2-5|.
TGTGCCAGCAGCGTAGGTCCCGCAGGGTCGGAAGAGACCCAGTACTTC
CASSVGPAGSEETQYF
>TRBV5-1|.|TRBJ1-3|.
TGCGCCAGCAGGGATGACAGGTCGAGCTCTGGAAACACCATATATTTT
CASRDDRSSSGNTIYF
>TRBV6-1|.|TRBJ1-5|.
TGTGCCAGCAGCCCGGTCCGTCGGAATCAGCCCCAGCATTTT
CASSPVRRNQPQHF
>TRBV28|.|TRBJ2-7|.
TGTGCCAGCAGCCAAGGGGGGTCGGCCTACTACGAGCAGTACTTC
CASSQGGSAYYEQYF
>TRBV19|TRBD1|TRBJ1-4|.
TGTGCCAGTAGCCCGACAGGGACTAATGAAAAACTGTTTTTT
CASSPTGTNEKLFF
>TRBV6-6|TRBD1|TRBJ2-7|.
TGTGCCAGCAGTTATTCCACCGGGACAGGCGCCTCCGAGCAGTACTTC
CASSYSTGTGASEQYF
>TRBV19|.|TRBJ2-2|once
TGTGCCAGTAGTTTTAGCCGTAACACCGGGGAGCTGTTTTTT
CASSFSRNTGELFF
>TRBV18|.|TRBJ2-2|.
TGTGCCAGCTCAGGGACCGTCACCGGGGAGCTGTTTTTT
CASSGTVTGELFF
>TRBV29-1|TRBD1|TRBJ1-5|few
TGCAGCGTTGGTTCCGGGACAGGGGGCAATCAGCCCCAGCATTTT
CSVGSGTGGNQPQHF